The 21 T cell receptor beta chains below were found in one sample sequenced in a study of blood T cell repertoires in COVID-19. Libraries were prepared by immunoSEQ multiplex PCR; TCRdb keeps only in-frame clonotypes and omits some of them. Among hundreds of thousands of clones listed, about nine tenths were seen once. Sequences were obtained from PBMCs or T cells enriched from blood (not recorded which). Every receptor here comes from a man between 50 and 59 years old who had been exposed to COVID-19.

The chain links TRBV29-1 to TRBJ2-2; D possibly corresponds to TRBD1 (7 bases). Germline CDR1 SQVTM, CDR2 ANQGSEA. The CDR3 runs to 14 residues. Trimming shortened V by 6 bases and J by 0 bases, and 11 bases separated the two germline ends. The DNA of the CDR3 is TGCAGCGTCGCGGGACAGACGAACACCGGGGAGCTGTTTTTT. Its translation is CSVAGQTNTGELFF.

The chain employs TRBV7-6 and TRBJ2-2; 14 bases agree with TRBD2. Germline V gene lookup returns CDR1 SGHVS and CDR2 FNYEAQ. V shed 5 bases and J 7 bases; nucleotides not matched to a gene: 9. The length of the CDR3 is 17 residues. The CDR3 DNA reads as TGTGCCAGCAGCCTCCTGACTAGCGGGGGGGCCAGCGGGGAGCTGTTTTTT. It translates to CASSLLTSGGASGELFF.

This chain joins TRBV2 and TRBJ1-5, with 7 positions matching TRBD1. V trimming: 7 bases; J trimming: 7 bases; junction bases outside the gene matches: 10. There are 14 residues in the CDR3. Looked up from germline, CDR1 is SNHLY and CDR2 is FYNNEI. For the CDR3, the DNA is TGTGCCAGCAAATCTCAGGGGGGTCTCCAGCCCCAGCATTTT. Translation gives CASKSQGGLQPQHF. Based on the CDR3 plus reference TRBV2 and TRBJ1-5, the full variable domain is EPEVTQTPSHQVTQMGQEVILRCVPISNHLYFYWYRQILGQKVEFLVSFYNNEISEKSEIFDDQFSVERPDGSNFTLKIRSTKLEDSAMYFCASKSQGGLQPQHFGDGTRLSIL.

The rearrangement uses TRBV6-6 and TRBJ2-3; 9 bases line up with TRBD2. V shed 8 bases, J shed 3 bases, and the junction held 9 bases outside the gene matches. Germline V CDR1 and CDR2: MNHNY, SVGAGI (reference sequence). The CDR3 consists of 15 residues. The CDR3 DNA reads as TGTGCCAGCGGCCGAGCGGGGGGAACGACAGATACGCAGTATTTT. Residues: CASGRAGGTTDTQYF.

The J gene is TRBJ1-2, the V gene TRBV28, with D tentatively TRBD1 (5 bases). The CDR3 length is 13 residues. V dropped 6 bases and J dropped 4 bases, with 12 bases sitting between them. Germline-derived CDR1 and CDR2 are MDHEN and SYDVKM. DNA of the CDR3: TGTGCCAGCAGCTTCGGGGGGGGCTATGGCTACACCTTC. It specifies CASSFGGGYGYTF.

The V call is TRBV7-9, the J call TRBJ1-2; D gene unclear. In germline, CDR1 is SEHNR, CDR2 FQNEAQ (reference sequence). V was cut by 3 bases and J by 4 bases, with 6 bases left in between. This CDR3 is 12 amino acids long. The CDR3 sequence: CASSFGIYGYTF. The DNA of the CDR3 is TGTGCCAGCAGCTTTGGCATCTATGGCTACACCTTC.

CDR3 sequence: CASSRSGSTEAFF. CDR3 DNA sequence: TGTGCCAGCAGTAGATCAGGGAGCACTGAAGCTTTCTTT. The chain combines TRBV6-6 with TRBJ1-1; tentative D call: TRBD1 (5 bases). Germline V gene sequence: CDR1 MNHNY, CDR2 SVGAGI (reference sequence). V lost 5 bases and J lost 4, with 11 bases in between. CDR3 length equals 13 residues.

Written as DNA, the CDR3 is TGTGCCACCCGATTGATTTCAGGGTTTAAGTTCTTC. Amino acid sequence: CATRLISGFKFF. J is TRBJ2-1 and V is TRBV7-9; D may be TRBD1 (5 bases). V was cut by 10 bases and J by 14 bases, with 21 bases left in between. The germline CDR1 and CDR2 sequences are SEHNR and FQNEAQ (reference sequence). The CDR3 length is 12 residues.

CDR3 region: CASSGQGARFGAEAFF. CDR3 nucleotide sequence: TGTGCCAGCAGTGGACAGGGGGCGCGTTTTGGGGCTGAAGCTTTCTTT. The chain links TRBV2 to TRBJ1-1; 10 nucleotides align to TRBD1. Germline CDR1 is SNHLY and CDR2 is FYNNEI. J gave up 6 bases and V 4 bases, and 11 bases lay outside the gene matches. The CDR3 has 16 residues.

This chain joins TRBV28 and TRBJ2-7, with D possibly being TRBD2 (5 bases). From germline, CDR1 is MDHEN and CDR2 SYDVKM. Trimming cost V 3 bases and J 4 bases, with 7 bases left between them. The CDR3 spans 12 residues. The CDR3 coding sequence is TGTGCCAGCAGTTTTTCGGGGTACGAGCAGTACTTC. Translation gives CASSFSGYEQYF.

As concerns this clone: This CDR3 is also generated by other DNA sequences in the sample. The CDR3 reads CASSSGLAGYTDTQYF. CDR3 DNA: TGCGCCAGCAGCTCGGGACTAGCGGGATACACAGATACGCAGTATTTT. This chain uses TRBV5-1 with TRBJ2-3; 13 bases fit TRBD2. V was pared by 3 bases and J by 2 bases, with 3 bases of the junction left unmatched. Germline V gene sequence: CDR1 SGHRS, CDR2 YFSETQ. The CDR3 contains 16 residues.

This rearrangement joins TRBV2 to TRBJ2-2, with 10 bases that match TRBD2. The V gene end was trimmed by 6 bases and the J gene end by 5 bases; junction bases not matched to a gene: 9. The CDR3 is made up of 16 amino acids. Germline V gene sequence: CDR1 SNHLY, CDR2 FYNNEI. This CDR3 is CASSPLLAGRTGELFF. The CDR3 nucleotides read TGTGCCAGCAGCCCTTTACTAGCGGGAAGGACCGGGGAGCTGTTTTTT.

This clone has only a few counts. V is TRBV5-1 and J is TRBJ2-7, with D possibly TRBD1 on 5 matching bases. There are 14 residues in the CDR3. Trimming stripped 4 bases from V and 2 bases from J, with 13 bases between. Germline V CDR1 and CDR2: SGHRS, YFSETQ. CDR3 amino acids: CASSRNRKAYEQYV. Here the CDR3 DNA reads TGCGCCAGCAGCAGGAACAGGAAAGCCTACGAGCAGTACGTC.

V and J are TRBV28 and TRBJ1-5; D remains unclear. The CDR3 is 17 amino acids. Germline CDR1 and CDR2: MDHEN and SYDVKM. V was cut by 3 bases and J by 4 bases, with 19 bases left in between. CDR3 region: CASSLARKARLNQPQHF. For the CDR3, the DNA is TGTGCCAGCAGTTTGGCCAGAAAAGCTAGATTAAATCAGCCCCAGCATTTT.

This chain uses TRBV7-9 with TRBJ1-1; perhaps TRBD1 as D (6 bases). Trimming pared 5 bases from V and 10 bases from J, leaving 14 bases between. This CDR3 spans 12 amino acids. The germline V gene encodes CDR1 SEHNR and CDR2 FQNEAQ (reference sequence). CDR3 coding DNA: TGTGCCAGCAGCGGCGGCCCAGGGGTAGCTTTCTTT. Residues: CASSGGPGVAFF.

The chain combines TRBV9 with TRBJ2-1; TRBD2 is a possible D gene (6 bases). The CDR3 consists of 14 residues. The germline gives CDR1 SGDLS, CDR2 YYNGEE. Between the trimmed V and J ends, which lost 7 bases and 0 bases, there was a span of 11 bases. Here the CDR3 reads CASSPTSSYNEQFF. The CDR3 region has the DNA TGTGCCAGCTCTCCGACTAGCTCCTACAATGAGCAGTTCTTC.

This sequence joins TRBV2 and TRBJ1-6; D is possibly TRBD1 (5 bases). The ends were cut back, 8 bases at V and 7 bases at J, with 21 bases in the middle. Germline assignment: CDR1 SNHLY and CDR2 FYNNEI. CDR3 length equals 16 residues. CDR3 residues: CASDLLGSRGNSPLHF. For the CDR3, the DNA is TGTGCCAGCGACCTCCTCGGGAGTCGGGGGAATTCACCCCTCCACTTT.

The rearrangement links TRBV5-4 to TRBJ2-1; D call uncertain. The germline gives CDR1 SGHNT, CDR2 YYREEE (reference sequence). There are 14 residues in the CDR3. Trimming took 2 bases from V and 0 from J, leaving 6 bases between them. The CDR3 DNA follows: TGTGCCAGCAGCTTTACGAGCTCCTACAATGAGCAGTTCTTC. Translation gives CASSFTSSYNEQFF.

The chain joins TRBV29-1 to TRBJ2-5; weak D call: TRBD1 (5 bases). V was pared by 3 bases and J by 5 bases, with 10 bases between. This CDR3 is built from 12 residues. Germline CDR1 SQVTM, CDR2 ANQGSEA. CDR3 residues: CSVDPYRETQYF. The CDR3 bases are TGCAGCGTTGACCCTTACAGGGAGACCCAGTACTTC.

The gene calls are TRBV11-2 and TRBJ2-5; 13 bases are shared with TRBD2. The J segment lost 4 bases and the V segment lost 1 base, leaving 3 bases of the junction unmatched. CDR3 size: 16 residues. Per germline, CDR1 SGHAT and CDR2 FQNNGV. In DNA form, the CDR3 reads TGTGCCAGCAGCTTAGTACTAGCGGGGGGGAGAGAGACCCAGTACTTC. Its translation is CASSLVLAGGRETQYF. Full variable domain (missing parts from reference TRBV11-2 and TRBJ2-5): EAGVAQSPRYKIIEKRQSVAFWCNPISGHATLYWYQQILGQGPKLLIQFQNNGVVDDSQLPKDRFSAERLKGVDSTLKIQPAKLEDSAVYLCASSLVLAGGRETQYFGPGTRLLVL.

V usage is TRBV5-4 and J usage is TRBJ1-1, with a possible D match to TRBD1 (5 bases). This CDR3 is built from 12 residues. The germline gives CDR1 SGHNT, CDR2 YYREEE (reference sequence). V shed 2 bases and J shed 12 bases, with 14 bases lying between them. The CDR3 protein is CASSFGGTLTFF. In DNA form, the CDR3 reads TGTGCCAGCAGCTTCGGCGGGACTTTAACTTTCTTT.